This section outlines one TCR beta chain sequence together with its context. Its specificity is not known. The junction departs from germline at one end; a sequencing error may be responsible. Full-length variable regions came from constant-region reverse primers plus semi-nested Nested Universal Primer A PCR. TCRdb called the 5' RACE reads again in MiXCR, with one record for every CDR3 protein. Among 46,000 or so distinct CDR3 sequences listed, around a fifth were seen once. The sorted Tregs were CD4+CD25+CD127-/low cells. Whole-study results and caveats: The larger cohort examined one V-J beta rearrangement, not whole repertoires. Tumor Treg TCRs overlapped most with tumor naive CD4+ cells. The TCR gene usage of tumor memory CD4+ T cells clustered together with blood and lymph node memory CD4+ cells and with lymph node naive CD4+ cells.

The TCR sequence derives from a female donor with breast cancer. Material for sequencing was Tregs sorted from a lymph node.

The CDR3 spells CAGSLVGAHYNEQFF. The CDR3 DNA sequence: TGCGCCGGCAGCTTGGTAGGGGCTCACTACAATGAGCAGTTCTTC. This chain links TRBV5-1 with TRBJ2-1, with TRBD1 as a possible D gene (5 bases). This CDR3 is 15 amino acids long. Germline CDR1 and CDR2: SGHRS and YFSETQ.